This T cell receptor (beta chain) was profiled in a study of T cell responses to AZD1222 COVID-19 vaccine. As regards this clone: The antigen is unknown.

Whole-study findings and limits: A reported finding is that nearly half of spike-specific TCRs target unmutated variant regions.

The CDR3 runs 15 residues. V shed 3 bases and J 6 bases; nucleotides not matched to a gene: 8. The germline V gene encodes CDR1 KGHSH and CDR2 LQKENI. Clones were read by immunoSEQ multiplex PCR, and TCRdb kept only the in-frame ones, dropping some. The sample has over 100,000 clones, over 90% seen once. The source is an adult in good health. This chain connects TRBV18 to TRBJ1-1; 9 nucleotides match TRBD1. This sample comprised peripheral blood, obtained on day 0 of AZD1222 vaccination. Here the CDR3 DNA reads TGTGCCAGCTCACCGAAGCAGACAGGGGGATCTGAAGCTTTCTTT. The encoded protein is CASSPKQTGGSEAFF.